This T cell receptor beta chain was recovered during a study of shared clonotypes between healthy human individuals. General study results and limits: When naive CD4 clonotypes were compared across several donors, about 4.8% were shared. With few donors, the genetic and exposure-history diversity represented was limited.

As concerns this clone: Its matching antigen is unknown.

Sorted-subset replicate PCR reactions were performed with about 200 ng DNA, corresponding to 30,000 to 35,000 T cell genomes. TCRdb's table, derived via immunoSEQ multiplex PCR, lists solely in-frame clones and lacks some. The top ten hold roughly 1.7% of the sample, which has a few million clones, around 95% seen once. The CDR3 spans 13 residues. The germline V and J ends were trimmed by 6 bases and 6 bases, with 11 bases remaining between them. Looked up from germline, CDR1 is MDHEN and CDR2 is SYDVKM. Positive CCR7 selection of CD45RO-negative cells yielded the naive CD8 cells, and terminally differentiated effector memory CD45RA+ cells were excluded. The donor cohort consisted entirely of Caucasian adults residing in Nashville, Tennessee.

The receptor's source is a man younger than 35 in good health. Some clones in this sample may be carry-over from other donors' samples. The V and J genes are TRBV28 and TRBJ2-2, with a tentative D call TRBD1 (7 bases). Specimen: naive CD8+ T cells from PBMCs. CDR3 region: CASRARGAGELFF. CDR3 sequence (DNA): TGTGCCAGCAGAGCCAGGGGGGCCGGGGAGCTGTTTTTT. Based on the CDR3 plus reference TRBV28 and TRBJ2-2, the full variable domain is DVKVTQSSRYLVKRTGEKVFLECVQDMDHENMFWYRQDPGLGLRLIYFSYDVKMKEKGDIPEGYSVSREKKERFSLILESASTNQTSMYLCASRARGAGELFFGEGSRLTVL.